The 18 T cell receptor beta chains reported below all come from one sample, sequenced in a study of tumor-infiltrating lymphocytes in primary liver carcinoma. Total RNA (approximately 0.5 ug) served as template for TCR beta cDNA synthesis primed by a constant-region primer. For TCR beta, libraries were produced by three nested multiplex PCR rounds using slightly modified ARM-PCR. Primers for the first two PCR rounds were TRBV1-TRBV30 forward primers and a C-beta reverse primer (around 11 cycles per round). TCRdb processed the multiplex PCR reads anew with MiXCR; each CDR3 protein has one entry. The sample has around 330,000 distinct CDR3 sequences, 50% to 75% seen once; the top ten hold more than 15%. Blood RNA originated from unsorted whole blood, with germline DNA additionally extracted. The sample comprised peripheral blood. These receptors all stem from a woman aged 25-40 years with primary liver carcinoma and hepatitis B virus infection.

The V and J genes are TRBV2 and TRBJ1-2, with 10 bases aligning to TRBD1. The germline V gene has CDR1 SNHLY and CDR2 FYNNEI. This CDR3 is built from 16 residues. The J segment lost 0 bases and the V segment lost 4 bases, leaving 5 bases of the junction unmatched. In nucleotides, the CDR3 is TGTGCCAGCAGTGTGGACAGGGGGAGAACTAACTATGGCTACACCTTC. It codes for CASSVDRGRTNYGYTF.

The gene calls are TRBV12-3 or TRBV12-4 and TRBJ2-7; TRBD1 agrees at 9 bases. The CDR3 runs to 17 residues. V was clipped by 5 bases and J by 2 bases; unmatched bases: 13. In DNA form, the CDR3 reads TGTGCCAGCAGTCTAAACTTTCGCCGGGACAGGGCCTACGAGCAGTACTTC. Protein product: CASSLNFRRDRAYEQYF.

V is TRBV5-6 and J is TRBJ2-3, with 10 bases identical to TRBD2. Germline CDR1 SGHDT, CDR2 YYEEEE. Unmatched junction bases numbered 9, after V lost 1 base and J lost 4 bases. The CDR3 runs to 17 residues. The CDR3 here is CASSLLGSSGRADTQYF. The CDR3 nucleotides are TGTGCCAGCAGCTTGTTGGGCTCGAGCGGGAGGGCAGATACGCAGTATTTT.

This clonotype was seen many times. The CDR3 region has the DNA TGTGCCAGCAAGGGGCTAGCGGTGTACAATGAGCAGTTCTTC. This sequence encodes CASKGLAVYNEQFF. This chain links TRBV11-2 with TRBJ2-1; 7 nucleotides agree with TRBD2. After removal of 7 bases from V and 4 bases from J, the junction contained 7 bases not matched to a gene. CDR1 and CDR2 (germline): SGHAT, FQNNGV. CDR3 size: 14 residues.

The genes are TRBV10-2 and TRBJ2-1; 11 bases map to TRBD2. This CDR3 spans 16 amino acids. Looked up from germline, CDR1 is WSHSY and CDR2 is SAAADI. With 8 bases clipped from V and 6 bases from J, the junction kept 12 bases outside the gene matches. The CDR3 DNA follows: TGCGCCAGCCCTGCGCTAGCGGGAGGTCGTGGCAATGAGCAGTTCTTC. This gives the protein CASPALAGGRGNEQFF.

Only a few counts were recorded for this clonotype. V usage is TRBV6-1 and J usage is TRBJ2-7; TRBD2 matches 7 bases. Germline lookup yields CDR1 MNHNS and CDR2 SASEGT. The CDR3 has 15 amino acids. The J segment lost 4 bases and the V segment lost 3 bases, leaving 9 bases of the junction unmatched. The CDR3 sequence is CASSDGLAVLYEQYF. Written as DNA, the CDR3 is TGTGCCAGCAGTGATGGTCTAGCGGTTCTGTACGAGCAGTACTTC.

This clonotype was recorded many times. The gene calls are TRBV12-3 or TRBV12-4 and TRBJ2-1; D is unclear. This CDR3 region has 15 residues. Trimming took 6 bases from V and 0 from J, leaving 12 bases between them. The CDR3 DNA reads TGTGCCAGCAGCTTGGACGGTAGCTCCTACAATGAGCAGTTCTTC. Translated: CASSLDGSSYNEQFF.

Comments on this clonotype: One end of the junction is discordant with germline, which a read error may explain. The V and J genes are TRBV7-9 and TRBJ2-2; 9 bases line up with TRBD1. The CDR3 extends over 16 amino acids. Germline assignment: CDR1 SEHNR and CDR2 FQNEAQ (reference sequence). The CDR3 region has the DNA TGTGCCAGCAGCCCCCATCGGACAGGGGAGGCCGGGGAGCTATTTTTT. This sequence encodes CASSPHRTGEAGELFF.

The V gene is TRBV11-2, the J gene TRBJ2-4; the D gene is possibly TRBD2 (5 bases). Germline V gene data show CDR1 as SGHAT and CDR2 as FQNNGV. The ends were cut back, 5 bases at V and 11 bases at J, with 19 bases in the middle. CDR3 length: 14 amino acids. The CDR3 DNA follows: TGTGCCAGCAGCGATCGACTAAGTGATGACTTTCAGTACTTC. Protein: CASSDRLSDDFQYF.

A note on this clonotype: Sequence at one end of the junction differs from germline and may be a read error. The chain carries TRBV29-1 and TRBJ2-1; 7 positions match TRBD2. Germline CDR1 reads SQVTM; CDR2 reads ANQGSEA. This CDR3 spans 15 amino acids. CDR3 sequence: CSVEHAGEVYNEQFF. DNA for the CDR3: TGCAGCGTTGAGCACGCGGGAGAGGTCTACAACGAGCAGTTCTTC.

Notes on this clonotype: With a much larger clone just one base away, this may be a read error. The chain is built from TRBV12-3 or TRBV12-4 and TRBJ1-4; D gene unclear. The CDR3 runs 15 residues. CDR3: CASSPSRPTNEKLLF. CDR3 nucleotide sequence: TGTGCCAGCAGTCCGAGCAGGCCAACTAATGAAAAACTGCTTTTT.

The chain uses TRBV14 and TRBJ1-4; a possible D gene is TRBD1 (5 bases). The germline V gene encodes CDR1 SGHDN and CDR2 FVKESK. V was shortened by 1 base and J by 5 bases, with 14 bases between the two germline ends. CDR3 length: 16 residues. The CDR3 DNA sequence: TGTGCCAGCAGCCAAGCCGGGGGAGGAAGCAATGAAAAACTGTTTTTT. Residues: CASSQAGGGSNEKLFF.

About this clonotype: The junction and the germline gene differ at one end; a read error may be behind it. V and J are TRBV12-3 or TRBV12-4 and TRBJ2-1; TRBD2 agrees at 8 bases. The CDR3 totals 15 residues. Written as DNA, the CDR3 is TGTGACAGCAGTTATACTAGCGGTTCCTACAATGAGCAGTTCTTC. Amino acids: CDSSYTSGSYNEQFF.

With respect to this clonotype: A single base separates this from a much larger clone, so it may be a read error. The rearrangement joins TRBV4-3 to TRBJ1-3, with TRBD1 matching over 7 bases. This CDR3 region has 19 residues. Germline V gives CDR1 LGHNA, CDR2 YSLEER. CDR3 nucleotides: TGCGCCTGCAGCCAAGAGTCTCGGGACAGCTCTTACGCTGGAAACACCATATATTTT. Its protein is CACSQESRDSSYAGNTIYF.

This clonotype was observed at least ten times. The CDR3 DNA is TGTGCCAGCAGGGGGGACTCCTCCTACAATGAGCAGTTCTTC. It encodes CASRGDSSYNEQFF. The chain employs TRBV12-3 or TRBV12-4 and TRBJ2-1; tentative D call: TRBD2 (6 bases). V was trimmed by 6 bases and J by 0 bases, leaving 9 bases between them. The CDR3 runs 14 residues.

This rearrangement joins TRBV24-1 to TRBJ1-5; D remains ambiguous. Per germline, CDR1 KGHDR and CDR2 SFDVKD. The CDR3 totals 14 residues. Trimming left V 2 bases short and J 7 bases short, with 11 bases between. For the CDR3, the DNA is TGTGCCACCAGTGATTCGGGCGTGGGCCAGCCCCAGCATTTT. Amino acid sequence: CATSDSGVGQPQHF.

The sample holds many counts of this clonotype. The J gene is TRBJ2-3, the V gene TRBV29-1, with D perhaps being TRBD1 or TRBD2 (5 bases each). V was clipped by 3 bases and J by 0 bases, with 22 bases between them. The CDR3 has 18 residues. In germline, CDR1 is SQVTM, CDR2 ANQGSEA. CDR3 sequence reads: CSVDGLGWGTPSTDTQYF. The CDR3, as DNA: TGCAGCGTTGATGGGTTAGGTTGGGGGACGCCTAGCACAGATACGCAGTATTTT.

The chain links TRBV7-9 to TRBJ2-3; 14 nucleotides line up with TRBD2. The CDR3 runs to 15 residues. V gave up 5 bases and J gave up 9 bases; unmatched junction bases: 7. Germline CDR1 SEHNR, CDR2 FQNEAQ (reference sequence). The CDR3 nucleotides are TGTGCCAGCAGCGCCGGGACTAGCGGGAGAGGGACGCAGTATTTT. As protein: CASSAGTSGRGTQYF.